This paragraph reports one T cell receptor beta chain. This sample is drawn from a study of Ad26.COV2.S vaccination and SARS-CoV-2 variants. Study overall: Trial arm assignment for the donor was COV1001 Ad26.COV2.S.

Documented treatment: some 20 received Ad26.COV2.S at low or high dose, single or two shots; 5 received placebo; per-sample allocation not given. Sampling occurred on day 63 after the first vaccine or placebo injection. Libraries were prepared by immunoSEQ multiplex PCR; TCRdb keeps only in-frame clonotypes and omits some of them. Of 320,000 or so clones in the sample, roughly 90% were seen once. The sequence derives from a person between 18 and 59 years old who received the Ad26.COV2.S COVID-19 vaccine or a placebo. The sample consisted of peripheral blood, taken in a trial of Ad26.COV2.S vaccine versus placebo.

The CDR3 nucleotides are TGTGCCAGCAGCCAGCGGGCTGAAGCTTTCTTT. This gives the protein CASSQRAEAFF. The chain couples TRBV7-8 to TRBJ1-1; D gene ambiguous. CDR1 is SGHVS and CDR2 is FQNEAQ in the germline V gene. The CDR3 contains 11 residues. Trimming removed 5 bases from V and 6 bases from J, with 7 bases in between.